Each of the 5 T cell receptor beta chains below was sequenced from the same sample in a study of T cells after yellow fever vaccination (dated by TCRdb to the late 2010s). The treatment or condition label of this sample denotes: live attenuated yellow fever vaccine strain. The protocol used for the library was 5' RACE. Sequenced on an Illumina HiSeq 2500. Starting from the raw public reads, TCRdb applied fastp trimming at Q25, assembled clones with MiXCR and retained in-frame beta chains. Rows with one shared CDR3 protein collapse into an entry with the most common genes and DNA. The table for this sample lists 550,000 to 750,000 distinct CDR3 sequences; roughly 12% of them were counted only once. The ten largest make up around 15% of the sample. This specimen was PBMCs, taken on the day of the yellow fever booster vaccination. The receptor set was obtained from a man aged 30 to 45 who received the YFV17D yellow fever vaccine.

V and J are TRBV15 and TRBJ2-6; no clear D. The CDR3 has 15 amino acids. CDR1 is LNHNV, CDR2 YYDKDF, per germline (reference sequence). The ends were cut back, 5 bases at V and 7 bases at J, with 15 bases in the middle. DNA of the CDR3: TGTGCCACCAGCCCGGTTCCATTTGGAGCCAACGTCCTGACTTTC. This codes for CATSPVPFGANVLTF.

This chain joins TRBV6-2 or TRBV6-3 and TRBJ2-5; D is unresolved. CDR3 length equals 14 residues. The germline V gene encodes CDR1 MNHEY and CDR2 SVGEGT. V gave up 6 bases and J gave up 4 bases, with 15 bases separating them. CDR3 loop: CASRPLSPAETQYF. CDR3 DNA: TGTGCCAGCAGACCACTTAGCCCGGCAGAGACCCAGTACTTC.

This sequence joins TRBV20-1 and TRBJ1-4; TRBD1 agrees at 9 bases. Germline CDR1 DFQATT, CDR2 SNEGSKA (reference sequence). This CDR3 is built from 15 residues. V lost 3 bases, J lost 7 bases, and 9 bases stayed unmatched. The CDR3 nucleotides are TGCAGTGCTAGCGGGACAGGGAGTCGAGCTGAAAAACTGTTTTTT. It specifies CSASGTGSRAEKLFF.

The chain recombines TRBV6-2 or TRBV6-3 with TRBJ2-7, with 9 bases fitting TRBD1. Germline V CDR1 and CDR2: MNHEY, SVGEGT. This CDR3 is built from 16 residues. The junction had 12 bases not matched to a gene; V was cut back by 6 bases and J by 3 bases. CDR3 loop: CASSPPRQGGNYEQYF. The CDR3, as DNA: TGTGCCAGCAGCCCACCTAGACAGGGGGGCAACTACGAGCAGTACTTC.

This clonotype was seen a handful of times. This chain connects TRBV27 to TRBJ2-5; TRBD2 agrees at 10 bases. The CDR3 contains 15 residues. Germline V CDR1 and CDR2: MNHEY, SMNVEV (reference sequence). J lost 5 bases, V lost 5 bases, and 8 bases had no gene match. The CDR3 reads CASSPSLAGAETQYF. CDR3 sequence (DNA): TGTGCCAGCAGTCCCTCCCTAGCGGGGGCGGAGACCCAGTACTTC.